A selection of T cell receptor beta chains follows, all from one sample in a study of blood T cells in healthy people across ages. Each CDR3 protein is one row after TCRdb ran MiXCR on the 5' RACE reads. The data show 1.5 million to 2 million distinct CDR3 sequences, about 50% seen once. Sequenced: blood. These receptors originate from a woman aged 40 to 50 in good health. Each CDR3 is given with its conserved first and last residue. A D gene is named only where the DNA matches it firmly. Only part of the rows carry a size: once, few, many, or a class if the clone is expanded.

V: TRBV7-2; D: .; size: .; J: TRBJ1-2; DNA: TGTGCCAGCAGCCTCCCGTCGGGACAAAGATATGGCTACACCTTC; CDR3: CASSLPSGQRYGYTF
V: TRBV27; D: .; size: .; J: TRBJ1-4; DNA: TGTGCCAGCAGTTTATTGACCGGGGCGAAGGAAAAACTGTTTTTT; CDR3: CASSLLTGAKEKLFF
V: TRBV6-5; D: .; size: few; J: TRBJ2-3; DNA: TGTGCCAGCAGTTCCCTTAGGGGTGGGACGCAGTATTTT; CDR3: CASSSLRGGTQYF
V: TRBV14; D: .; size: .; J: TRBJ2-7; DNA: TGTGCCAGCAGCTTCAACACGTGGACCGAGCAGTACTTC; CDR3: CASSFNTWTEQYF
V: TRBV18; D: TRBD1; size: .; J: TRBJ2-5; DNA: TGTGCCAGCTCACCAGTGGACAGGGGTCTGGAGACCCAGTACTTC; CDR3: CASSPVDRGLETQYF
V: TRBV27; D: .; size: few; J: TRBJ2-3; DNA: TGTGCCAGCAGTTATCGGACAGAGTCTTGGACAGATACGCAGTATTTT; CDR3: CASSYRTESWTDTQYF
V: TRBV12-3/TRBV12-4; D: .; size: .; J: TRBJ2-5; DNA: TGTGCCACCTCGCCAGGGTTTATCGAGACCCAGTACTTC; CDR3: CATSPGFIETQYF
V: TRBV28; D: .; size: few; J: TRBJ2-1; DNA: TGTGCCAGCAGTTCACAGTTTTCCTACAATGAGCAGTTCTTC; CDR3: CASSSQFSYNEQFF
V: TRBV13; D: .; size: .; J: TRBJ1-1; DNA: TGTGCCAGCAGCTTAGAGTCCAAGAACACTGAAGCTTTCTTT; CDR3: CASSLESKNTEAFF
V: TRBV7-9; D: TRBD1; size: few; J: TRBJ1-5; DNA: TGTGCCAGCAGCACCGGGACAGGGCCCAATCAGCCCCAGCATTTT; CDR3: CASSTGTGPNQPQHF
V: TRBV7-2; D: TRBD1; size: .; J: TRBJ2-7; DNA: TGTGCCAGCAGTACTAGGACAGGGGAGGACTACGAGCAGTACTTC; CDR3: CASSTRTGEDYEQYF
V: TRBV2; D: TRBD2; size: .; J: TRBJ2-3; DNA: TGTGCCAGCAGTGAAGGCGGGGGGCTAGATACGCAGTATTTT; CDR3: CASSEGGGLDTQYF
V: TRBV28; D: .; size: .; J: TRBJ1-1; DNA: TGTGCCAGCAGTACCCCGGGGGCGAACACTGAAGCTTTCTTT; CDR3: CASSTPGANTEAFF
V: TRBV29-1; D: TRBD2; size: .; J: TRBJ2-7; DNA: TGCAGCGTTGCCGGCGGGGGAAGTCACGAGCAGTACTTC; CDR3: CSVAGGGSHEQYF